These 28 T cell receptor beta chains share one sample of origin, sequenced in a study of blood T cell repertoires in COVID-19. Measured with immunoSEQ multiplex PCR; TCRdb has only the in-frame clones, and not every one. The data contain some 6,100 clones, around 90% of them seen just once; the ten biggest clones take up less than 55%. Sequenced material: peripheral blood. The origin of the receptors is a human donor in a cohort sampled during active COVID-19.

V is TRBV6-5 and J is TRBJ2-3, with D possibly being TRBD1 (5 bases). The CDR3 runs to 15 residues. V lost 4 bases and J 1 base, leaving 12 bases between the germline ends. CDR1 MNHEY and CDR2 SVGAGI come from the germline V gene. The CDR3 DNA is TGTGCCAGCAGTTTTCCAGGGTCTGGCACAGATACGCAGTATTTT. Its protein is CASSFPGSGTDTQYF.

This sequence joins TRBV29-1 and TRBJ1-4; unclear D gene. The CDR3 covers 14 residues. Trimming shortened V by 6 bases and J by 1 base, and 12 bases separated the two germline ends. The germline CDR1 and CDR2 sequences are SQVTM and ANQGSEA. CDR3 DNA: TGCAGCGTCGCCCCCGGCGGAACTAATGAAAAACTGTTTTTT. This codes for CSVAPGGTNEKLFF. The full variable domain, rest sourced from reference TRBV29-1 and TRBJ1-4, is SAVISQKPSRDICQRGTSLTIQCQVDSQVTMMFWYRQQPGQSLTLIATANQGSEATYESGFVIDKFPISRPNLTFSTLTVSNMSPEDSSIYLCSVAPGGTNEKLFFGSGTQLSVL.

The chain joins TRBV6-5 to TRBJ1-5, with 9 positions matching TRBD1. V gave up 2 bases and J gave up 2 bases; unmatched junction bases: 1. CDR3 length: 15 residues. Germline assignment: CDR1 MNHEY and CDR2 SVGAGI. The CDR3 reads CASSYRTGGNQPQHF. The DNA of the CDR3 is TGTGCCAGCAGTTACAGGACAGGGGGCAATCAGCCCCAGCATTTT.

The chain has TRBV2 and TRBJ2-7; tentatively, D is TRBD2 (6 bases). CDR3 size: 13 residues. V was pared by 5 bases and J by 4 bases, with 12 bases between. Germline lookup yields CDR1 SNHLY and CDR2 FYNNEI. As DNA, the CDR3 is TGTGCCAGCAGTATAGCGGAGAGTTACGAGCAGTACTTC. Amino acids: CASSIAESYEQYF.

This chain links TRBV5-1 with TRBJ2-3; 7 bases are shared with TRBD1. Germline CDR1 reads SGHRS; CDR2 reads YFSETQ. Unmatched junction bases numbered 12, after V lost 6 bases and J lost 2 bases. The CDR3 is made up of 16 amino acids. CDR3 nucleotides: TGCGCCAGCACTACCGCAGGGGGAGTGGACACAGATACGCAGTATTTT. This gives the protein CASTTAGGVDTDTQYF.

The CDR3 DNA is TGTGCCAGCAGCGTTGGAGGAGCACTGGGCTCTGGGGCCAACGTCCTGACTTTC. Residues: CASSVGGALGSGANVLTF. The genes are TRBV9 and TRBJ2-6, with D tentatively TRBD2 (5 bases). Germline V gene sequence: CDR1 SGDLS, CDR2 YYNGEE. The V and J ends lost 2 bases and 0 bases respectively, with 15 bases between them. The CDR3 consists of 18 residues.

The V and J genes are TRBV7-2 and TRBJ1-2; the D is unclear. Germline values: CDR1 SGHTA, CDR2 FQGNSA. Trimming stripped 5 bases from V and 8 bases from J, with 9 bases between. The CDR3 is made up of 11 amino acids. CDR3 in amino acids: CASSTGGGYTF. The DNA of the CDR3 is TGTGCCAGCAGCACCGGAGGGGGCTACACCTTC.

The chain recombines TRBV7-2 with TRBJ2-7; tentatively, D is TRBD1 (6 bases). CDR1 SGHTA and CDR2 FQGNSA come from the germline V gene. V lost 5 bases and J 3 bases, leaving 8 bases between the germline ends. The CDR3 length is 12 residues. DNA of the CDR3: TGTGCCAGCAGCATCAGGGGCTACGAGCAGTACTTC. This encodes CASSIRGYEQYF.

This chain connects TRBV3-1 (or the pseudogene TRBV3-2) to TRBJ2-7, with 9 bases that match TRBD2. V lost 4 bases and J lost 4; bases outside the gene matches: 11. This CDR3 is built from 16 residues. Germline CDR1 and CDR2: LGHDT and YNNKEL (reference sequence). CDR3 in DNA: TGTGCCAGCAGCCCCAATGGGACTAGCCCTCGATACGAGCAGTACTTC. This encodes CASSPNGTSPRYEQYF.

The J gene is TRBJ2-7, the V gene TRBV28; TRBD2 might be the D (6 bases). The CDR3 runs to 19 residues. With 5 bases removed from V and 0 bases from J, the gap between germline ends came to 26 bases. CDR1 is MDHEN, CDR2 SYDVKM, per germline. The CDR3 loop is CASSTRGGGLATHSYEQYF. CDR3 coding DNA: TGTGCCAGCAGTACCCGGGGCGGAGGTCTAGCGACTCACTCCTACGAGCAGTACTTC. The full variable domain, its missing parts supplied by reference TRBV28 and TRBJ2-7, is DVKVTQSSRYLVKRTGEKVFLECVQDMDHENMFWYRQDPGLGLRLIYFSYDVKMKEKGDIPEGYSVSREKKERFSLILESASTNQTSMYLCASSTRGGGLATHSYEQYFGPGTRLTVT.

This rearrangement joins TRBV5-6 to TRBJ2-3, with unresolved D. The CDR3 spans 15 residues. Germline-derived CDR1 and CDR2 are SGHDT and YYEEEE. The V end was cut by 0 bases, the J end by 1 base, with 9 bases between. CDR3 sequence: CASSLVAVGTDTQYF. The CDR3 nucleotides are TGTGCCAGCAGCTTGGTCGCGGTAGGCACAGATACGCAGTATTTT.

The rearrangement uses TRBV4-3 and TRBJ2-1; D uncertain. The CDR3 is 15 residues long. CDR1 is LGHNA and CDR2 is YSLEER in the germline V gene. V shed 1 base and J shed 0 bases, with 7 bases lying between them. The CDR3 region has the DNA TGCGCCAGCAGCCAAGGTACACGCTCCTACAATGAGCAGTTCTTC. Amino acid sequence: CASSQGTRSYNEQFF.

This chain links TRBV27 with TRBJ2-3; D might be TRBD1 (6 bases). V lost 6 bases and J lost 1, with 8 bases in between. The CDR3 contains 13 residues. Per the germline V gene, CDR1 is MNHEY and CDR2 is SMNVEV (reference sequence). DNA for the CDR3: TGTGCCAGCAGGGGGGCTGGCACAGATACGCAGTATTTT. Encoded protein: CASRGAGTDTQYF.

The V and J genes are TRBV4-3 and TRBJ2-7, with TRBD1 matching over 8 bases. V shed 1 base and J 2 bases; nucleotides not matched to a gene: 1. The CDR3 spans 14 residues. Germline assignment: CDR1 LGHNA and CDR2 YSLEER. The CDR3 bases are TGCGCCAGCAGCCAAGCACAGGGGGCCTACGAGCAGTACTTC. Translating it yields CASSQAQGAYEQYF.

The chain has TRBV2 and TRBJ2-7, with D unclear. Germline CDR1 and CDR2: SNHLY and FYNNEI. This CDR3 spans 11 amino acids. Trimming pared 2 bases from V and 5 bases from J, leaving 4 bases between. The DNA for the CDR3 is TGTGCCAGCAGTGAAAGCCACGAGCAGTACTTC. Translating it yields CASSESHEQYF.

The V and J genes are TRBV29-1 and TRBJ1-1, with D unresolved. The CDR3 is 12 amino acids. Trimming removed 7 bases at V and 4 bases at J, with 13 bases between. In germline, CDR1 is SQVTM, CDR2 ANQGSEA. CDR3 loop: CSAGGGFTEAFF. DNA of the CDR3: TGCAGCGCCGGAGGTGGGTTCACTGAAGCTTTCTTT. Complete variable domain (other parts from reference TRBV29-1 and TRBJ1-1): SAVISQKPSRDICQRGTSLTIQCQVDSQVTMMFWYRQQPGQSLTLIATANQGSEATYESGFVIDKFPISRPNLTFSTLTVSNMSPEDSSIYLCSAGGGFTEAFFGQGTRLTVV.

The rearrangement uses TRBV27 and TRBJ2-1; 7 bases fit TRBD1. The germline V gene encodes CDR1 MNHEY and CDR2 SMNVEV (reference sequence). With V trimmed by 4 bases and J by 2 bases, 8 bases remained unmatched. The CDR3 runs to 16 residues. The CDR3 region is CASSSHTGVPYNEQFF. In DNA form, the CDR3 reads TGTGCCAGCAGTTCACACACAGGGGTACCCTACAATGAGCAGTTCTTC.

The chain is built from TRBV28 and TRBJ2-3; D is possibly TRBD1 (5 bases). The length of the CDR3 is 15 residues. Germline V gene sequence: CDR1 MDHEN, CDR2 SYDVKM. Trimming took 5 bases from V and 1 from J, leaving 13 bases between them. CDR3 nucleotides: TGTGCCAGCAGTAGGCAGGGTTTTGGCACAGATACGCAGTATTTT. Protein sequence: CASSRQGFGTDTQYF.

This clone was seen a single time. V usage is TRBV9 and J usage is TRBJ1-6, with D perhaps matching TRBD1 (6 bases). Germline V gene data show CDR1 as SGDLS and CDR2 as YYNGEE. The V end lost 3 bases, the J end lost 10 bases, and 14 bases lay between the germline ends. The CDR3 length is 14 residues. The CDR3 spells CASSAQTGYSPLHF. In DNA, the CDR3 is TGTGCCAGCAGCGCCCAAACAGGGTACTCACCCCTCCACTTT.

This clone was recorded a few times. The chain combines TRBV19 with TRBJ1-6, with 10 positions matching TRBD1. CDR1 is LNHDA, CDR2 SQIVND, per germline (reference sequence). J gave up 9 bases and V 6 bases, and 5 bases lay outside the gene matches. This CDR3 has 14 amino acids. Here the CDR3 reads CASRGTGESSPLHF. The CDR3 region has the DNA TGTGCCAGTAGAGGGACAGGGGAGAGTTCACCCCTCCACTTT.

The chain joins TRBV24-1 to TRBJ2-3, with D unresolved. Trimming pared 3 bases from V and 2 bases from J, leaving 8 bases between. Germline V lookup: CDR1 KGHDR, CDR2 SFDVKD. The CDR3 has 14 amino acids. CDR3 loop: CATSDPTYTDTQYF. The DNA for the CDR3 is TGTGCCACCAGTGATCCCACTTACACAGATACGCAGTATTTT.

This sequence joins TRBV3-1 (or the pseudogene TRBV3-2) and TRBJ1-2; TRBD1 might be the D (6 bases). V lost 4 bases and J lost 0, with 12 bases in between. Germline lookup yields CDR1 LGHDT and CDR2 YNNKEL (reference sequence). There are 15 residues in the CDR3. The CDR3 DNA is TGTGCCAGCAGCCCATGGGACATAACTAACTATGGCTACACCTTC. This translates into CASSPWDITNYGYTF.

The chain employs TRBV7-9 and TRBJ2-5, with TRBD1 identical over 7 bases. Per the germline V gene, CDR1 is SEHNR and CDR2 is FQNEAQ (reference sequence). V shed 2 bases and J 2 bases; nucleotides not matched to a gene: 17. The CDR3 has 19 amino acids. The CDR3 here is CASSLFDSVGPRGQETQYF. In DNA, the CDR3 is TGTGCCAGCAGCTTATTCGACTCGGTGGGACCCAGGGGGCAAGAGACCCAGTACTTC.

This clone was detected only once. The rearrangement joins TRBV7-8 to TRBJ2-5; 9 positions match TRBD2. CDR3 length equals 14 residues. The germline V gene encodes CDR1 SGHVS and CDR2 FQNEAQ. Unmatched junction bases numbered 6, after V lost 5 bases and J lost 5 bases. The CDR3 sequence is CASSRGLAQETQYF. The DNA for the CDR3 is TGTGCCAGCAGCCGAGGACTAGCGCAGGAGACCCAGTACTTC.

The V and J genes are TRBV5-6 and TRBJ1-2; 7 positions agree with TRBD1. Germline V CDR1 and CDR2: SGHDT, YYEEEE. The V segment lost 3 bases and the J segment 4 bases; nucleotides outside the gene matches: 15. CDR3 size: 17 residues. CDR3 region: CASSSDREVQLGYGYTF. CDR3 nucleotides: TGTGCCAGCAGCTCTGACAGGGAGGTGCAGTTGGGCTATGGCTACACCTTC.

This chain uses TRBV28 with TRBJ1-2, with 7 bases fitting TRBD1. Germline CDR1 and CDR2: MDHEN and SYDVKM. V shed 5 bases and J 8 bases; nucleotides not matched to a gene: 14. The CDR3 runs 15 residues. Here the CDR3 DNA reads TGTGCCAGCAGTATCCCCCCCGGGAGGGGGCGGGGCTACACCTTC. Protein: CASSIPPGRGRGYTF.

The chain employs TRBV27 and TRBJ2-1, with a tentative D call TRBD2 (6 bases). The germline V gene has CDR1 MNHEY and CDR2 SMNVEV (reference sequence). Deletions cut 6 bases from V and 1 base from J, with 10 bases between. There are 14 residues in the CDR3. CDR3 amino acids: CASSTRGSYNEQFF. The DNA of the CDR3 is TGTGCCAGCAGCACCCGGGGGTCCTACAATGAGCAGTTCTTC.

The table lists this clone with a count of one. The chain employs TRBV9 and TRBJ1-4; TRBD1 agrees at 9 bases. Germline loops: CDR1 SGDLS, CDR2 YYNGEE. Trimming cost V 3 bases and J 5 bases; bases outside gene matches: 5. CDR3 size: 15 residues. CDR3 sequence: CASSAGTGNNEKLFF. The DNA of the CDR3 is TGTGCCAGCAGCGCAGGGACAGGGAACAATGAAAAACTGTTTTTT.